This TCR beta chain was observed in a study of T cell repertoires in cytomegalovirus infection. Study in general: Carrying CMV and the relevant HLA type showed in public TCR beta signatures. Points from the study as a whole: The ex vivo response was dominated by HLA-C-restricted CMV-specific TCR beta clonotypes. Of the TCR beta families, the public ones yielded a cumulative frequency that identified carriers of CMV plus the relevant HLA.

As for this clonotype: Its target is unknown.

TCRdb recomputed calls from the reads with MiXCR, one row per CDR3 protein. The sample comprises approximately 500,000 distinct CDR3 sequences, approximately 17% of which are singletons, and 20% to 30% rests with the top ten. This CDR3 is built from 17 residues. V shed 0 bases, J shed 4 bases, and the junction held 10 bases outside the gene matches. Germline CDR1 and CDR2: LGHNA and YNFKEQ. V and J are TRBV4-2 and TRBJ2-7; 9 bases are shared with TRBD1. Sequenced input: CD8+ T cells from PBMCs. The clonotype comes from a human donor in good health (CMV status not recorded). Some clones in this sample may be carry-over from other donors' samples. CDR3 bases: TGTGCCAGCAGCCAAGACCCCCGGACAGGGGAAGGTTACGAGCAGTACTTC. Protein sequence: CASSQDPRTGEGYEQYF.